These T cell receptor beta chains were read from a single sample in a study of T-cell reconstitution after alpha-beta-depleted transplantation in children. From the PCR reads, TCRdb called clonotypes with MiXCR, one entry per CDR3 protein. The repertoire holds 480,000 or so distinct CDR3 sequences, over 9.5% seen once, with roughly 2% in the top ten. The material sequenced was PBMCs, taken before TCRalphabeta/CD19-depleted stem cell transplant. All receptors come from a child aged 2 to 9 with inherited bone marrow failure, due to receive a stem cell transplant. Both conserved end residues are part of each CDR3.

CDR3	J	V
CATSRLGTSGRETQYF	TRBJ2-5	TRBV15
CASSTPAGQAALNTEAFF	TRBJ1-1	TRBV12-3/TRBV12-4
CASSPWGDRGPAYGYTF	TRBJ1-2	TRBV28
CASSHPPQGLRTDTQYF	TRBJ2-3	TRBV27
CASSVDDRGTYEQYF	TRBJ2-7	TRBV9
CASSLGLRGALNTEAFF	TRBJ1-1	TRBV7-8
CSARYSTTEETQYF	TRBJ2-5	TRBV20-1
CASSRGTSGTGNIQYF	TRBJ2-4	TRBV7-9
CSVGATYGYTF	TRBJ1-2	TRBV20-1
CASSQVWEAKNIQYF	TRBJ2-4	TRBV4-3
CASRSLAGVTGELFF	TRBJ2-2	TRBV5-1
CASSPAGPQVAQYF	TRBJ2-5	TRBV2
CASSQEDRAGYEQYF	TRBJ2-7	TRBV4-3
CSAQKTEPRKLFF	TRBJ1-4	TRBV20-1
CSAMRGLAGGPYNEQFF	TRBJ2-1	TRBV20-1
CASRNPLAGGSYEQYF	TRBJ2-7	TRBV28
CSAGPGQSAGGYTF	TRBJ1-2	TRBV20-1
CASSSGTSQYF	TRBJ2-3	TRBV10-2
CASSSGLPYGYTF	TRBJ1-2	TRBV5-1
CSVRGQSNQPQHF	TRBJ1-5	TRBV29-1
CASSFGTDNKNIQYF	TRBJ2-4	TRBV12-3/TRBV12-4
CSARQGFETQYF	TRBJ2-5	TRBV20-1
CASSLLDNREYNEQFF	TRBJ2-1	TRBV12-3/TRBV12-4
CASSLYGARREQYF	TRBJ2-7	TRBV28
CSARGVAVGQAINTEAFF	TRBJ1-1	TRBV20-1
CASSQDGGAVSYNEQFF	TRBJ2-1	TRBV4-3
CASSLGYNGFF	TRBJ2-1	TRBV12-3/TRBV12-4
CASSYAPEGPNTGELFF	TRBJ2-2	TRBV5-1
CASSYSVMRELNTQYF	TRBJ2-3	TRBV6-2/TRBV6-3
CASSDPGQGFEKLFF	TRBJ1-4	TRBV7-9
CASSQEYRGDEQFF	TRBJ2-1	TRBV4-3
CSVEYPGSSEQFF	TRBJ2-1	TRBV29-1
CASSQDFRISGANVLTF	TRBJ2-6	TRBV4-3
CASRSGTGAGELFF	TRBJ2-2	TRBV7-6
CSAPRAGSYTGELFF	TRBJ2-2	TRBV20-1
CASSGPTDTQYF	TRBJ2-3	TRBV12-3/TRBV12-4
CSAEGGNTIYF	TRBJ1-3	TRBV29-1
CASSVSSGYNEQFF	TRBJ2-1	TRBV9
CASSPGGATTDTQYF	TRBJ2-3	TRBV7-9
CASSMGGGYEQFF	TRBJ2-1	TRBV12-3/TRBV12-4
CASSQGASGITEQFF	TRBJ2-1	TRBV3-1
CASSWRSIHEQYF	TRBJ2-7	TRBV13
CAITNTGELFF	TRBJ2-2	TRBV10-3
CSARGPRDEQFF	TRBJ2-1	TRBV20-1
CASSFSGTGGWDTEAFF	TRBJ1-1	TRBV28
CVSSQVGRPYNEQFF	TRBJ2-1	TRBV7-8
CASKRVGLAGELFF	TRBJ2-2	TRBV7-2
CASSRASGRRSYNEQFF	TRBJ2-1	TRBV6-2/TRBV6-3
CATSRGRLADTQYF	TRBJ2-3	TRBV15
CASSLGPESLYEQYF	TRBJ2-7	TRBV5-4
CPSSPGTTIRTDTQYF	TRBJ2-3	TRBV5-1
CSVGMWGRNGYTF	TRBJ1-2	TRBV29-1
CASSREAFYNEQFF	TRBJ2-1	TRBV6-2/TRBV6-3
CASSSLAGAEQFF	TRBJ2-1	TRBV7-8